Below are 10 T cell receptor beta chains sequenced from a single sample in a study of blood T cells in healthy people across ages. A second roughly 7 to 11 cycle PCR used barcoded and J-beta primers. MiXCR was run by TCRdb on the 5' RACE reads, yielding one entry per CDR3 protein. The sample carries about 580,000 distinct CDR3 sequences, 40% to 50% recorded once. Sequenced: blood. The origin of the receptors is a man at least 80 years old in good health.

The chain uses TRBV7-2 and TRBJ1-3; D unresolved. The germline V gene encodes CDR1 SGHTA and CDR2 FQGNSA. The CDR3 has 12 residues. Deletions cut 8 bases from V and 5 bases from J, with 10 bases between. This chain's CDR3 is CASSNLRNTIYF. As DNA, the CDR3 is TGTGCCAGCTCCAATCTACGAAACACCATATATTTT.

This clonotype came up a few times. The gene calls are TRBV20-1 and TRBJ2-1; 9 positions agree with TRBD1. V shed 6 bases, J shed 8 bases, and the junction held 14 bases outside the gene matches. From germline, CDR1 is DFQATT and CDR2 SNEGSKA (reference sequence). CDR3 length equals 15 residues. The CDR3 coding sequence is TGCAGTGCCATCCCCGGGACAGGGATTCGGTATGAGCAGTTCTTC. This codes for CSAIPGTGIRYEQFF.

This clonotype appeared a single time. The chain employs TRBV3-1 and TRBJ1-1, with no clear D. The CDR3 is 14 residues long. With 3 bases removed from V and 3 bases from J, the gap between germline ends came to 11 bases. Per germline, CDR1 LGHDT and CDR2 YNNKEL (reference sequence). CDR3: CASSHIARDTEAFF. CDR3 nucleotide sequence: TGTGCCAGCAGCCACATAGCCCGGGACACTGAAGCTTTCTTT.

There are a few counts of this clonotype. This sequence joins TRBV20-1 and TRBJ1-4, with D perhaps TRBD1 (5 bases). The V gene's germline CDR1 is DFQATT and CDR2 SNEGSKA (reference sequence). The V end was cut by 6 bases, the J end by 0 bases, with 11 bases between. The CDR3 is made up of 14 amino acids. CDR3 amino acids: CSARGAATNEKLFF. CDR3 in DNA: TGCAGTGCCCGTGGGGCTGCAACTAATGAAAAACTGTTTTTT.

The chain recombines TRBV5-8 with TRBJ1-5, with D unclear. The CDR3 runs to 13 residues. V lost 4 bases to trimming and J lost 7 bases, with 12 bases between them. Germline V gives CDR1 SGHTS, CDR2 YDEGEE. CDR3 region: CASSTSIRQPQHF. The CDR3 DNA sequence: TGTGCCAGCAGCACTTCAATACGGCAGCCCCAGCATTTT.

With respect to this clonotype: The junction departs from germline at one end; a sequencing error may be responsible. The rearrangement links TRBV7-9 to TRBJ2-1; 9 positions match TRBD1. CDR1 and CDR2 from the germline V gene are SEHNR and FQNEAQ (reference sequence). The CDR3 runs 15 residues. The CDR3 protein is CASTLSRGQGNEQFF. CDR3 DNA: TGTGCCAGCACCTTATCTCGAGGACAGGGGAATGAGCAGTTCTTC.

This chain links TRBV12-3 or TRBV12-4 with TRBJ2-3; maybe TRBD1 (5 bases). V lost 6 bases to trimming and J lost 10 bases, with 11 bases between them. The CDR3 is made up of 11 amino acids. Here the CDR3 DNA reads TGTGCCAGCAGCCAGCAGGGCGCGCAGTATTTT. This gives the protein CASSQQGAQYF.

The rearrangement links TRBV20-1 to TRBJ1-5; the match to TRBD1 covers 7 bases. Trimming cost V 3 bases and J 5 bases; bases outside gene matches: 4. The germline V gene has CDR1 DFQATT and CDR2 SNEGSKA (reference sequence). CDR3 length: 13 amino acids. CDR3 sequence reads: CSASYRGDQPQHF. Here the CDR3 DNA reads TGCAGTGCTAGTTACAGGGGAGATCAGCCCCAGCATTTT.

In this sample, this clonotype turned up a few times. The chain couples TRBV20-1 to TRBJ2-5, with 7 bases lining up with TRBD1. This CDR3 is 14 amino acids long. Germline lookup yields CDR1 DFQATT and CDR2 SNEGSKA (reference sequence). Unmatched junction bases numbered 8, after V lost 4 bases and J lost 3 bases. The CDR3 DNA sequence: TGCAGTGCTATACCGGGACAGTCAGAAGAGACCCAGTACTTC. Residues: CSAIPGQSEETQYF.

This chain joins TRBV2 and TRBJ2-7, with D possibly being TRBD2 (6 bases). The V end was cut by 11 bases, the J end by 3 bases, with 29 bases between. The CDR3 sequence is 17 residues long. CDR1 and CDR2 from the germline V gene are SNHLY and FYNNEI. The CDR3 here is CACTLRSRDWDLYEQYF. CDR3 coding DNA: TGTGCCTGCACCCTGCGTTCTAGGGACTGGGACCTCTACGAGCAGTACTTC.